This T cell receptor (beta chain) was recorded in a study of cytomegalovirus exposure and HLA in healthy donors. Whole-study results and caveats: Rarity characterized most TCR sequences, yet some public TCRs appeared in many donors.

J was trimmed by 2 bases and V by 2 bases; bases with no gene match: 4. The germline V gene has CDR1 SGHDT and CDR2 YYEEEE. This CDR3 spans 14 amino acids. In nominal health when sampled, donors likely had unrecorded immune exposures nonetheless. The study ran its PCR with 60 Vbeta and 13 Jbeta primers. The data were produced by immunoSEQ multiplex PCR, yet TCRdb's version contains in-frame clones alone and is incomplete. In the table there are approximately 100,000 clones, approximately 80% of which are singletons. As for this clone: No antigen is known for it.

Sequences were obtained from PBMCs. V usage is TRBV5-6 and J usage is TRBJ2-7, with TRBD1 matching over 7 bases. The clonotype originates from a woman between 18 and 29 years old in good health and CMV-seropositive. CDR3 amino acids: CASSFGTDPYEQYF. CDR3 DNA: TGTGCCAGCAGCTTCGGGACAGATCCCTACGAGCAGTACTTC.